These 29 T cell receptor beta chains came from one sample sequenced in a study of cytomegalovirus exposure and HLA in healthy donors. Vbeta (60) and Jbeta (13) primers were used in the PCR. Here immunoSEQ multiplex PCR was the method, and the copy in TCRdb shows in-frame clones only, minus some. Of 120,000 to 150,000 clones in the sample, roughly 87% were seen once. Sample: PBMCs. The receptors derive from a man aged 25-40 years in good health and CMV-seropositive.

CDR3 DNA: TGTGCCAGCAGTGAAGGGGGAGCTAATGAAAAACTGTTTTTT. Protein product: CASSEGGANEKLFF. This chain joins TRBV6-1 and TRBJ1-4; D not certain. V gave up 1 base and J gave up 3 bases, with 6 bases separating them. The CDR3 extends over 14 amino acids. Germline values: CDR1 MNHNS, CDR2 SASEGT.

The chain combines TRBV7-8 with TRBJ2-1, with 9 bases identical to TRBD2. With V trimmed by 5 bases and J by 3 bases, 5 bases remained unmatched. From germline, CDR1 is SGHVS and CDR2 FQNEAQ. The CDR3 sequence is 15 residues long. The CDR3 is CASSQSSGNYNEQFF. The DNA for the CDR3 is TGTGCCAGCAGCCAATCTAGCGGGAACTACAATGAGCAGTTCTTC. The whole variable domain, remainder taken from reference TRBV7-8 and TRBJ2-1, is GAGVSQSPRYKVAKRGQDVALRCDPISGHVSLFWYQQALGQGPEFLTYFQNEAQLDKSGLPSDRFFAERPEGSVSTLKIQRTQQEDSAVYLCASSQSSGNYNEQFFGPGTRLTVL.

J is TRBJ1-2 and V is TRBV30, with a weak D call TRBD1 (5 bases). The CDR3 has 16 residues. V was shortened by 1 base and J by 4 bases, with 19 bases between the two germline ends. CDR1 is GTSNPN and CDR2 is SVGIG in the germline V gene (reference sequence). CDR3 region: CAWSARGSFSTYGYTF. The CDR3, as DNA: TGTGCCTGGAGTGCAAGGGGCAGTTTTTCTACCTATGGCTACACCTTC.

This chain links TRBV27 with TRBJ1-2; TRBD1 might be the D (5 bases). Germline values: CDR1 MNHEY, CDR2 SMNVEV (reference sequence). V was pared by 6 bases and J by 6 bases, with 23 bases between. The CDR3 contains 16 residues. Here the CDR3 reads CASSHIPNDRVDGYTF. The CDR3 DNA follows: TGTGCCAGCAGCCACATCCCGAACGACAGAGTGGATGGCTACACCTTC.

The J gene is TRBJ1-5, the V gene TRBV5-6; TRBD1 aligns across 8 bases. V was pared by 0 bases and J by 3 bases, with 2 bases of the junction left unmatched. The germline CDR1 and CDR2 sequences are SGHDT and YYEEEE. The CDR3 extends over 15 amino acids. As DNA, the CDR3 is TGTGCCAGCAGCTTGGGGGACAGGTACAATCAGCCCCAGCATTTT. Protein sequence: CASSLGDRYNQPQHF. The full variable domain, completed using reference TRBV5-6 and TRBJ1-5, is DAGVTQSPTHLIKTRGQQVTLRCSPKSGHDTVSWYQQALGQGPQFIFQYYEEEERQRGNFPDRFSGHQFPNYSSELNVNALLLGDSALYLCASSLGDRYNQPQHFGDGTRLSIL.

The J gene is TRBJ2-1, the V gene TRBV4-3; 9 positions agree with TRBD2. CDR3 size: 16 residues. V lost 4 bases and J lost 6; bases outside the gene matches: 10. CDR1 LGHNA and CDR2 YSLEER come from the germline V gene. The CDR3, as DNA: TGCGCCAGCAGCCCCGTAGCGGGGGTGCGTTCCAATGAGCAGTTCTTC. It codes for CASSPVAGVRSNEQFF.

The sample holds one count of this clone. The gene calls are TRBV7-2 and TRBJ2-2; no clear D. Trimming cost V 1 base and J 1 base, with 10 bases left between them. Germline CDR1 is SGHTA and CDR2 is FQGNSA. The length of the CDR3 is 16 residues. The CDR3 region is CASSLVVSVNTGELFF. CDR3 in DNA: TGTGCCAGCAGCTTAGTGGTGTCAGTGAACACCGGGGAGCTGTTTTTT.

The chain carries TRBV27 and TRBJ2-1; D uncertain. V gave up 5 bases and J gave up 2 bases, with 13 bases separating them. CDR1 is MNHEY, CDR2 SMNVEV, per germline (reference sequence). The CDR3 has 15 residues. The CDR3 DNA follows: TGTGCCAGCAGTGCAACAGAGACCCCCTACAATGAGCAGTTCTTC. Translating gives CASSATETPYNEQFF.

The genes are TRBV6-5 and TRBJ1-4; the D gene is possibly TRBD1 (5 bases). CDR1 is MNHEY and CDR2 is SVGAGI in the germline V gene. The V gene lost 5 bases and the J gene lost 8 bases, with 15 bases spanning the gap. The CDR3 loop spans 14 amino acids. DNA of the CDR3: TGTGCCAGCAGTCCGTTAGGGGCCTTCGAAAAACTGTTTTTT. Residues: CASSPLGAFEKLFF.

The chain joins TRBV7-9 to TRBJ1-4; 10 bases match TRBD1. Germline CDR1 and CDR2: SEHNR and FQNEAQ (reference sequence). Unmatched junction bases numbered 6, after V lost 6 bases and J lost 8 bases. The CDR3 totals 14 residues. For the CDR3, the DNA is TGTGCCAGCAGATACGGGACAGGGGAGGAAAAACTGTTTTTT. Amino acids: CASRYGTGEEKLFF.

The chain links TRBV5-4 to TRBJ1-6; D is unresolved. Germline CDR1 SGHNT, CDR2 YYREEE (reference sequence). The CDR3 has 14 residues. Trimming took 3 bases from V and 13 from J, leaving 17 bases between them. The CDR3 DNA is TGTGCCAGCAGCTCCCTTGATCCCCTCGAGCCCCTCCACTTT. Amino acid sequence: CASSSLDPLEPLHF.

The chain has TRBV5-1 and TRBJ1-6, with D possibly being TRBD1 (5 bases). The CDR3 is 15 residues long. Germline lookup yields CDR1 SGHRS and CDR2 YFSETQ. V was trimmed by 0 bases and J by 9 bases, leaving 13 bases between them. CDR3 sequence (DNA): TGCGCCAGCAGCTTGGATTGGGACTACGGTTCACCCCTCCACTTT. It yields the protein CASSLDWDYGSPLHF.

For the CDR3, the DNA is TGTGCCAGCAGCTTCCGACAGGGGGGCTATGGCTACACCTTC. Protein product: CASSFRQGGYGYTF. The chain employs TRBV7-2 and TRBJ1-2, with 9 bases fitting TRBD1. Unmatched junction bases numbered 3, after V lost 3 bases and J lost 4 bases. The CDR3 has 14 residues. The germline V gene encodes CDR1 SGHTA and CDR2 FQGNSA.

This rearrangement joins TRBV30 to TRBJ1-1, with 8 bases lining up with TRBD1. Germline values: CDR1 GTSNPN, CDR2 SVGIG (reference sequence). The V segment lost 2 bases and the J segment 6 bases; nucleotides outside the gene matches: 5. The CDR3 extends over 13 amino acids. CDR3 DNA sequence: TGTGCCTGGAGTCCCTACAGGGGGTCTGAAGCTTTCTTT. This sequence encodes CAWSPYRGSEAFF.

This clone has only a few counts. The rearrangement uses TRBV27 and TRBJ2-7; D may be TRBD1 (6 bases). This CDR3 spans 15 amino acids. Trimming shortened V by 2 bases and J by 5 bases, and 16 bases separated the two germline ends. Germline assignment: CDR1 MNHEY and CDR2 SMNVEV (reference sequence). The CDR3 coding sequence is TGTGCCAGCAGTTTAAGTTCAGGGGCCCTCGACGAGCAGTACTTC. It translates to CASSLSSGALDEQYF.

This clone came up a few times. The chain is built from TRBV27 and TRBJ2-7; TRBD1 aligns across 7 bases. Germline V gene data show CDR1 as MNHEY and CDR2 as SMNVEV (reference sequence). V dropped 2 bases and J dropped 5; count of bases not matched to a gene: 6. The CDR3 is made up of 14 amino acids. DNA for the CDR3: TGTGCCAGCAGTTTACAACAGGGGCGGGACGAGCAGTACTTC. Protein: CASSLQQGRDEQYF.

The chain has TRBV6-1 and TRBJ1-5, with D hard to call. This CDR3 spans 14 amino acids. Trimming removed 1 base at V and 11 bases at J, with 15 bases between. Per the germline V gene, CDR1 is MNHNS and CDR2 is SASEGT. The CDR3 spells CASSEEQSFAAQHF. The CDR3 coding sequence is TGTGCCAGCAGTGAAGAGCAATCGTTTGCGGCCCAGCATTTT.

This chain connects TRBV30 to TRBJ1-2, with D tentatively TRBD1 (5 bases). Per the germline V gene, CDR1 is GTSNPN and CDR2 is SVGIG (reference sequence). V dropped 0 bases and J dropped 7 bases, with 12 bases sitting between them. The CDR3 is made up of 13 amino acids. The chain's CDR3 is CAWSVSTGGGYTF. Here the CDR3 DNA reads TGTGCCTGGAGTGTATCGACGGGGGGTGGCTACACCTTC.

This clone occurred once. The V and J genes are TRBV27 and TRBJ2-1; unclear D gene. This CDR3 has 13 residues. The germline CDR1 and CDR2 sequences are MNHEY and SMNVEV (reference sequence). V gave up 5 bases and J gave up 3 bases, with 8 bases separating them. The CDR3 here is CASSPRIYNEQFF. The CDR3 nucleotides are TGTGCCAGCAGTCCGAGGATCTACAATGAGCAGTTCTTC.

J is TRBJ1-1 and V is TRBV7-2; possibly TRBD1 for D (5 bases). CDR1 is SGHTA, CDR2 FQGNSA, per germline. This CDR3 spans 14 amino acids. Trimming pared 1 base from V and 11 bases from J, leaving 17 bases between. CDR3 sequence: CASSLVGLQGGAFF. In nucleotides, the CDR3 is TGTGCCAGCAGCTTAGTTGGGTTGCAGGGAGGCGCTTTCTTT.

This chain joins TRBV15 and TRBJ1-6; D is perhaps TRBD1 (5 bases). CDR3 length: 13 residues. Between the trimmed V and J ends, which lost 3 bases and 10 bases, there was a span of 10 bases. Germline V gene data show CDR1 as LNHNV and CDR2 as YYDKDF (reference sequence). The CDR3 is CATSRDKGSPLHF. DNA of the CDR3: TGTGCCACCAGCAGGGACAAGGGATCACCCCTCCACTTT.

V usage is TRBV7-9 and J usage is TRBJ1-2, with D hard to call. The germline V and J ends were trimmed by 7 bases and 6 bases, with 9 bases remaining between them. The CDR3 loop spans 11 amino acids. Germline V gene lookup returns CDR1 SEHNR and CDR2 FQNEAQ (reference sequence). CDR3 sequence (DNA): TGTGCCAGCACAACAGCAAATGGCTACACCTTC. It encodes CASTTANGYTF.

This chain joins TRBV2 and TRBJ1-4; 7 bases match TRBD1. Unmatched junction bases numbered 7, after V lost 7 bases and J lost 2 bases. The CDR3 is 15 amino acids. Germline values: CDR1 SNHLY, CDR2 FYNNEI. CDR3 sequence (DNA): TGTGCCAGCACTCGACAGGGACCGACTAATGAAAAACTGTTTTTT. It yields the protein CASTRQGPTNEKLFF. Together with reference TRBV2 and TRBJ1-4, the CDR3 gives the full variable domain: EPEVTQTPSHQVTQMGQEVILRCVPISNHLYFYWYRQILGQKVEFLVSFYNNEISEKSEIFDDQFSVERPDGSNFTLKIRSTKLEDSAMYFCASTRQGPTNEKLFFGSGTQLSVL.

The chain employs TRBV6-6 and TRBJ1-6, with 10 bases matching TRBD1. Trimming removed 6 bases from V and 9 bases from J; junction bases left unmatched: 5. CDR1 is MNHNY, CDR2 SVGAGI, per germline (reference sequence). The CDR3 covers 14 residues. The CDR3: CASSQTGGVSPLHF. Here the CDR3 DNA reads TGTGCCAGCAGCCAGACAGGGGGCGTTTCACCCCTCCACTTT.

The rearrangement joins TRBV7-9 to TRBJ2-1, with 12 bases lining up with TRBD2. After removal of 1 base from V and 8 bases from J, the junction contained 3 bases not matched to a gene. The CDR3 sequence is 15 residues long. Germline V gene data show CDR1 as SEHNR and CDR2 as FQNEAQ (reference sequence). The CDR3 DNA is TGTGCCAGCAGCTTAGGGACTAGCGGGACCTATGAGCAGTTCTTC. The encoded protein is CASSLGTSGTYEQFF.

This chain uses TRBV7-9 with TRBJ2-3; 9 positions match TRBD1. CDR3 length: 17 residues. Losses at the gene ends were 3 bases for V and 8 bases for J; bases not matched to a gene: 15. Looked up from germline, CDR1 is SEHNR and CDR2 is FQNEAQ (reference sequence). The CDR3, as DNA: TGTGCCAGCAGCTTGGGACCGGGACAGGGACGGGTGTCTACGCAGTATTTT. It is translated as CASSLGPGQGRVSTQYF.

The rearrangement uses TRBV5-6 and TRBJ1-1, with a possible D match to TRBD1 (6 bases). The ends were cut back, 4 bases at V and 11 bases at J, with 12 bases in the middle. The germline gives CDR1 SGHDT, CDR2 YYEEEE. This CDR3 has 11 residues. This CDR3 reads CASSATGKAFF. The CDR3 DNA follows: TGTGCCAGCAGCGCCACAGGGAAGGCTTTCTTT. Full variable domain (missing parts from reference TRBV5-6 and TRBJ1-1): DAGVTQSPTHLIKTRGQQVTLRCSPKSGHDTVSWYQQALGQGPQFIFQYYEEEERQRGNFPDRFSGHQFPNYSSELNVNALLLGDSALYLCASSATGKAFFGQGTRLTVV.

This clone has a single count. The rearrangement uses TRBV11-2 and TRBJ2-7; the D is unclear. Germline CDR1 is SGHAT and CDR2 is FQNNGV. V was trimmed by 1 base and J by 0 bases, leaving 7 bases between them. CDR3 length: 14 residues. The CDR3 sequence: CASSLGPSSYEQYF. CDR3 nucleotide sequence: TGTGCCAGCAGCTTAGGACCTAGCTCCTACGAGCAGTACTTC.

The chain carries TRBV7-2 and TRBJ2-3; D gene ambiguous. The V and J ends lost 3 bases and 6 bases respectively, with 10 bases between them. This CDR3 contains 13 residues. Germline CDR1 is SGHTA and CDR2 is FQGNSA. The CDR3: CASSFRSGDTQYF. Here the CDR3 DNA reads TGTGCCAGCAGCTTTCGGTCCGGGGATACGCAGTATTTT. Combining the CDR3 with reference TRBV7-2 and TRBJ2-3 gives the whole variable domain GAGVSQSPSNKVTEKGKDVELRCDPISGHTALYWYRQSLGQGLEFLIYFQGNSAPDKSGLPSDRFSAERTGGSVSTLTIQRTQQEDSAVYLCASSFRSGDTQYFGPGTRLTVL.